A selection of T cell receptor beta chains follows, all from one sample in a study of blood T cell repertoires in COVID-19. TCRdb's table, derived via immunoSEQ multiplex PCR, lists solely in-frame clones and lacks some. Among some 320,000 clones, about 92% were seen once, and the ten largest hold around 2.5%. Sequencing was carried out using PBMCs or T cells enriched from blood (not recorded which). These receptors came from a man in his 60s who had recovered from COVID-19. Both conserved end residues are part of each CDR3. D genes are given only for firm matches. Part of the rows lack a size; the others show once, few, many or a class for expanded clones.

j_call	d_call	clone_size	v_call	cdr3_nt	cdr3_aa
TRBJ2-7	TRBD1	.	TRBV28	TGTGCCAGCAGTCCCCCGGGGGGACAGGGGGCCTACGAGCAGTACTTC	CASSPPGGQGAYEQYF
TRBJ2-1	TRBD1	.	TRBV28	TGTGCCAGCACCCCGACAGGGACCTACAATGAGCAGTTCTTC	CASTPTGTYNEQFF
TRBJ2-1	TRBD2	.	TRBV7-3	TGTGCCAGCTCCTGGGCGGGAGGAACCAATGAGCAGTTCTTC	CASSWAGGTNEQFF
TRBJ2-1	.	.	TRBV19	TGTGCCAGTAGTACCGCGAGATACAATGAGCAGTTCTTC	CASSTARYNEQFF
TRBJ2-7	TRBD1	.	TRBV2	TGTGCCAGCAGCAAGGACAGGGGATGGGAGGAGCAGTACTTC	CASSKDRGWEEQYF
TRBJ2-1	.	.	TRBV9	TGTGCCAGCAGCGTAGATCTATGGTACAATGAGCAGTTCTTC	CASSVDLWYNEQFF
TRBJ2-5	TRBD2	.	TRBV10-3	TGTGCCATCAGTGAGCCGGGCGAGACTAGCGGAAAAGAGACCCAGTACTTC	CAISEPGETSGKETQYF
TRBJ2-3	TRBD1	.	TRBV5-4	TGTGCCAGCAGCAAGGGACAGGGGAACTTCGGCACAGATACGCAGTATTTT	CASSKGQGNFGTDTQYF
TRBJ2-1	TRBD1	.	TRBV2	TGTGCCAGCAGTGTTAGATTAATCTTGGGACAGAACAATGAGCAGTTCTTC	CASSVRLILGQNNEQFF
TRBJ2-2	.	few	TRBV7-8	TGTGCCAGCACCGACTCCGGGGAGCTGTTTTTT	CASTDSGELFF
TRBJ1-2	.	once	TRBV29-1	TGCAGCGTTGAAGGGGTCAGGGAGGTCGACGATGGCTACACCTTC	CSVEGVREVDDGYTF
TRBJ2-7	TRBD1	.	TRBV11-3	TGTGCCAGCAGCACGGACAGGGCCCAATACGAGCAGTACTTC	CASSTDRAQYEQYF
TRBJ2-7	TRBD1	.	TRBV24-1	TGTGCCACCAGTGTTACCGGGACAGAGATCTACGAGCAGTACTTC	CATSVTGTEIYEQYF
TRBJ1-4	.	.	TRBV5-1	TGCGCCAGCAGCTCAACATCAACTAATGAAAAACTGTTTTTT	CASSSTSTNEKLFF
TRBJ2-5	.	.	TRBV13	TGTGCCAGCAGCCATTGGTTCGGAGACCAGTACTTC	CASSHWFGDQYF
TRBJ1-3	.	.	TRBV20-1	TGCAGTGCCCCGCGGGGGGACACCATATATTTT	CSAPRGDTIYF